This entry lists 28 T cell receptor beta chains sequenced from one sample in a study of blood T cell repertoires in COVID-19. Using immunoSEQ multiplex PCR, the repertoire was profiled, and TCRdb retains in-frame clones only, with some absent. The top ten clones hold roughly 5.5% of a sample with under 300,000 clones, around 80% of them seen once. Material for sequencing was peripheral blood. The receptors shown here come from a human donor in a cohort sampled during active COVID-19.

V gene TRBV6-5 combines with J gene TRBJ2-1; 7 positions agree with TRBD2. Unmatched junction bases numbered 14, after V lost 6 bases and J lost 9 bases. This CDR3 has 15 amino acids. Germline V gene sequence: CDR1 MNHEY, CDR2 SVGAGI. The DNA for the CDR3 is TGTGCCAGCAGGCCGGGACTACGCTTGGGTTTTGAGCAGTTCTTC. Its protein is CASRPGLRLGFEQFF.

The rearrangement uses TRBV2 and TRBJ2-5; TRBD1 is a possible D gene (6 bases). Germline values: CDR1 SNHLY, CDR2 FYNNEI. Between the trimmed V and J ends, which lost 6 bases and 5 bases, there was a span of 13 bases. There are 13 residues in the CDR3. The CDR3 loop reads CASSGQLAETQYF. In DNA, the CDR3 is TGTGCCAGCAGCGGACAGCTTGCTGAGACCCAGTACTTC.

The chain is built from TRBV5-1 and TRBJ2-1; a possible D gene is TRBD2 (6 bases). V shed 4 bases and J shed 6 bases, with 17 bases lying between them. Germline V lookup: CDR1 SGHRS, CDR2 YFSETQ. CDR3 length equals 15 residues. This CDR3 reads CASSATGAPSNEQFF. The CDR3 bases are TGCGCCAGCAGCGCGACGGGAGCACCCTCCAATGAGCAGTTCTTC.

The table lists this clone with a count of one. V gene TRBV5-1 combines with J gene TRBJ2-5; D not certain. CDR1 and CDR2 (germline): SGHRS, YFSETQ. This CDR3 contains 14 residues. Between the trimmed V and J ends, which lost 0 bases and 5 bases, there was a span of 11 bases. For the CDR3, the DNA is TGCGCCAGCAGCTTGGTGTTCACCCGGGAGACCCAGTACTTC. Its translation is CASSLVFTRETQYF.

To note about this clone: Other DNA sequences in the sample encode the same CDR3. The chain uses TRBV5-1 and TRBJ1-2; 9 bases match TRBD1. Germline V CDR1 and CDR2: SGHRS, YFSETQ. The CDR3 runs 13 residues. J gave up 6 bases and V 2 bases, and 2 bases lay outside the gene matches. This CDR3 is CASSLGQGNGYTF. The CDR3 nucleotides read TGCGCCAGCAGCTTAGGACAGGGGAATGGCTACACCTTC.

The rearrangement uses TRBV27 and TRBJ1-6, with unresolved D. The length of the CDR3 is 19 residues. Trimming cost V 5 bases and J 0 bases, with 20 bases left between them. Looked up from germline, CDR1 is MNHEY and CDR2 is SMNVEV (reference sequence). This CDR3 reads CASSLESALWSSYNSPLHF. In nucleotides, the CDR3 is TGTGCCAGCAGTCTAGAGTCAGCGTTATGGAGCTCCTATAATTCACCCCTCCACTTT.

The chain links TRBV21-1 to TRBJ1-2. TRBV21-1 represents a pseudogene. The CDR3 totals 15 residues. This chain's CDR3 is CASSKATRDFYGYTF. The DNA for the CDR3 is TGTGCCAGCAGCAAAGCCACCAGGGACTTCTATGGCTACACCTTC.

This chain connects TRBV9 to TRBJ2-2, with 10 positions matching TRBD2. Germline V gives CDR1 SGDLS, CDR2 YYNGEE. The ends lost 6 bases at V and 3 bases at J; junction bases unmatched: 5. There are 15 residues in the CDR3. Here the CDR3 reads CASTLTSGYTGELFF. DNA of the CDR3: TGTGCCAGCACCCTGACTAGCGGGTACACCGGGGAGCTGTTTTTT.

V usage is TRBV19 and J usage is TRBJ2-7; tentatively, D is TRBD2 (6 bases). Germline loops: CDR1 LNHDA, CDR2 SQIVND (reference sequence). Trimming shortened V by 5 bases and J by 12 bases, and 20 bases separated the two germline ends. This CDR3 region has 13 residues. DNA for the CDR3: TGTGCCAGTAGTGGGGGGACGGTAAGGCAACGGTACTTC. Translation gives CASSGGTVRQRYF. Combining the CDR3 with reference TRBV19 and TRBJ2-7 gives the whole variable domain DGGITQSPKYLFRKEGQNVTLSCEQNLNHDAMYWYRQDPGQGLRLIYYSQIVNDFQKGDIAEGYSVSREKKESFPLTVTSAQKNPTAFYLCASSGGTVRQRYFGPGTRLTVT.

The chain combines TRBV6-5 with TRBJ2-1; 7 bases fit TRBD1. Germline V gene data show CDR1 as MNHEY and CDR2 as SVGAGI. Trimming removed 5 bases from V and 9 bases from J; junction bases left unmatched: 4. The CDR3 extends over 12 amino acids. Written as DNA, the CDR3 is TGTGCCAGCAGTCCCGGGACAGTTGAGCAGTTCTTC. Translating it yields CASSPGTVEQFF.

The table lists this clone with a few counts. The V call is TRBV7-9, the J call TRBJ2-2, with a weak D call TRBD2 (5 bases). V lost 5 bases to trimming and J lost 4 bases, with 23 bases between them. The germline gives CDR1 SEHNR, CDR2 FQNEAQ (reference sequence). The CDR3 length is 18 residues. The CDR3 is CASSPSVLRAHSTGELFF. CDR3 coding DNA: TGTGCCAGCAGCCCGTCGGTGTTGCGGGCCCATTCCACCGGGGAGCTGTTTTTT.

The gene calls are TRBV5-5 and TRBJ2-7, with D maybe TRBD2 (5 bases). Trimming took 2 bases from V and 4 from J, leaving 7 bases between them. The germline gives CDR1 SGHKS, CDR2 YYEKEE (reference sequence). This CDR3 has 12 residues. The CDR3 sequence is CASSFSGYEQYF. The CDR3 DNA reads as TGTGCCAGCAGCTTTTCGGGGTACGAGCAGTACTTC.

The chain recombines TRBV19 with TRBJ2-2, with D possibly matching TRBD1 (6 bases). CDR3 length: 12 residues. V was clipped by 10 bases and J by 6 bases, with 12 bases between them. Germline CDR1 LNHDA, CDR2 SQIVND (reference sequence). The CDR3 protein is CAISAGAGELFF. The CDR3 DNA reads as TGTGCCATCTCCGCAGGGGCCGGGGAGCTGTTTTTT. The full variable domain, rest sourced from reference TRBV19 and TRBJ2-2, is DGGITQSPKYLFRKEGQNVTLSCEQNLNHDAMYWYRQDPGQGLRLIYYSQIVNDFQKGDIAEGYSVSREKKESFPLTVTSAQKNPTAFYLCAISAGAGELFFGEGSRLTVL.

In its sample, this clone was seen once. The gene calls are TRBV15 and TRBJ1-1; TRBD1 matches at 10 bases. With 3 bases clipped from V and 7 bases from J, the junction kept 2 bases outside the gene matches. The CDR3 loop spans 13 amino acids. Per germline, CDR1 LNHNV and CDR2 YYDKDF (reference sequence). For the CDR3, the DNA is TGTGCCACCAGCAGGGACAGGGGGTATGAAGCTTTCTTT. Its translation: CATSRDRGYEAFF.

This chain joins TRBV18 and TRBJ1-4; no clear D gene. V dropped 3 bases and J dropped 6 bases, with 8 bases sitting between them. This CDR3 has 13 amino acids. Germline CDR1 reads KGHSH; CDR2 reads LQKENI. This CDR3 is CASSPPADEKLFF. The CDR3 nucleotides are TGTGCCAGCTCACCTCCGGCGGATGAAAAACTGTTTTTT.

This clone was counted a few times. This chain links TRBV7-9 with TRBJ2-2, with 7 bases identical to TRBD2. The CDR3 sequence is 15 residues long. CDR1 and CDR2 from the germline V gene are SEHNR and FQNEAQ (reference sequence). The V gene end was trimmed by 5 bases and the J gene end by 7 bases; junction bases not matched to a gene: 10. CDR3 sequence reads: CASSNRGGLDGELFF. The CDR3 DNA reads TGTGCCAGCAGCAATCGGGGAGGGCTAGACGGGGAGCTGTTTTTT.

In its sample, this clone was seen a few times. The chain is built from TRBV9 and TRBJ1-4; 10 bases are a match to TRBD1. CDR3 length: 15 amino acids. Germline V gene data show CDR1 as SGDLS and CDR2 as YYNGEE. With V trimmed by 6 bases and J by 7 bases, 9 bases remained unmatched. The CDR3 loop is CASTVSGTGAEKLFF. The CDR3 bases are TGTGCCAGCACCGTTTCCGGGACAGGGGCTGAAAAACTGTTTTTT.

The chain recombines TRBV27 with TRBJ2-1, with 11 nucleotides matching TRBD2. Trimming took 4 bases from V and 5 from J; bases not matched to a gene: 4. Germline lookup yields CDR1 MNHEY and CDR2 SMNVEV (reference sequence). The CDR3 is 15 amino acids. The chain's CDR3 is CASSSLAGGDNEQFF. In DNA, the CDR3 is TGTGCCAGCAGTTCATTAGCGGGAGGGGACAATGAGCAGTTCTTC.

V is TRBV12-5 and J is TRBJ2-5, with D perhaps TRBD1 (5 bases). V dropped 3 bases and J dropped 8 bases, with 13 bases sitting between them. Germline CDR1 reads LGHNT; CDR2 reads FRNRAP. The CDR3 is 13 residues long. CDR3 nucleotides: TGTGCTAGTGGTTTCTCAGGACAATTAACCCAGTACTTC. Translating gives CASGFSGQLTQYF.

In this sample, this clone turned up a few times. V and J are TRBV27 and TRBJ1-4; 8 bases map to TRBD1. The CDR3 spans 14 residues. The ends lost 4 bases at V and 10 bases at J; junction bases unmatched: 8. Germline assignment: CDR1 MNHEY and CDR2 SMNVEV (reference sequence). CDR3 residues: CASSSTGGSGKLFF. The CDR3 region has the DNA TGTGCCAGCAGTTCTACAGGGGGATCCGGAAAACTGTTTTTT.

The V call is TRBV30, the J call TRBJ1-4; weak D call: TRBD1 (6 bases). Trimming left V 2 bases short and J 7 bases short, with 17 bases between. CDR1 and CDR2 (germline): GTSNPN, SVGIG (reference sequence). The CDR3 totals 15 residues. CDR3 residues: CAWSSPTGWGEKLFF. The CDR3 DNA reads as TGTGCCTGGAGTTCCCCGACAGGATGGGGTGAAAAACTGTTTTTT.

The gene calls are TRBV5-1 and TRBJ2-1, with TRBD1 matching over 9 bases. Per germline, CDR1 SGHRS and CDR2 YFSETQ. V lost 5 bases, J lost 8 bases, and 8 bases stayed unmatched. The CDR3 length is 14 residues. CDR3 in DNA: TGCGCCAGCAGTCGGGACAGGGCCCGGGATGAGCAGTTCTTC. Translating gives CASSRDRARDEQFF. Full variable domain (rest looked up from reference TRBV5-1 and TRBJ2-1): KAGVTQTPRYLIKTRGQQVTLSCSPISGHRSVSWYQQTPGQGLQFLFEYFSETQRNKGNFPGRFSGRQFSNSRSEMNVSTLELGDSALYLCASSRDRARDEQFFGPGTRLTVL.

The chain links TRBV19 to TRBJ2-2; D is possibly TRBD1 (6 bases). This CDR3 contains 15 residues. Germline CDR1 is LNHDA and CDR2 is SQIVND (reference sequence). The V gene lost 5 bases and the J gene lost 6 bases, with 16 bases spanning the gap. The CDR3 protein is CASSPWTDLAGELFF. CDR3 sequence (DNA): TGTGCCAGTAGTCCTTGGACAGATTTGGCCGGGGAGCTGTTTTTT.

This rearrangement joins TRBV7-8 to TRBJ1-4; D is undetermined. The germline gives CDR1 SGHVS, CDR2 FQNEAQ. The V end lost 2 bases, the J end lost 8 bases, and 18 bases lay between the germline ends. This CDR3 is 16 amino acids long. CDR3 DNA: TGTGCCAGCAGCTTAAATTCCCGGTCTCGATCCGAAAAACTGTTTTTT. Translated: CASSLNSRSRSEKLFF.

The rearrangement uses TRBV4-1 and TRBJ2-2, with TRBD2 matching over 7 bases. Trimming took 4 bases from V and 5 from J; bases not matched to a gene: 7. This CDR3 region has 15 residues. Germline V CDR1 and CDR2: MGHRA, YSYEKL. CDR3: CASSPNGRVTGELFF. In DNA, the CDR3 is TGCGCCAGCAGCCCCAATGGGAGGGTGACCGGGGAGCTGTTTTTT.

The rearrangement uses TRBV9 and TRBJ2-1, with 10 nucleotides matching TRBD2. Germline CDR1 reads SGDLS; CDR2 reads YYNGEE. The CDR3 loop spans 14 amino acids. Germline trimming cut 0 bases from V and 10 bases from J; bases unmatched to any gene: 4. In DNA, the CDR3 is TGTGCCAGCAGCGTAGTGGATAGCGGGGGGGAGCAGTTCTTC. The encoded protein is CASSVVDSGGEQFF.

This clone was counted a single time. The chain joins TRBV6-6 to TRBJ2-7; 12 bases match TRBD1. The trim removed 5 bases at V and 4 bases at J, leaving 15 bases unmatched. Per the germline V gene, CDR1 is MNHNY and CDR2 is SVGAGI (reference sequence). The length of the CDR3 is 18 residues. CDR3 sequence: CASSPGTGGEGLSYEQYF. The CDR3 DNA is TGTGCCAGCAGTCCCGGGACAGGGGGCGAAGGATTAAGTTACGAGCAGTACTTC.

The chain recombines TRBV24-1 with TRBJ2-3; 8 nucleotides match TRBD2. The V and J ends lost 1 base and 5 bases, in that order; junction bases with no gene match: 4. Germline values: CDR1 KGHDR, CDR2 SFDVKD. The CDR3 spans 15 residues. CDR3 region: CATSDFLSGRDTQYF. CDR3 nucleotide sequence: TGTGCCACCAGTGATTTCTTAAGCGGGAGAGATACGCAGTATTTT.